The next 5 T cell receptor beta chains were all read from a single sample in a study of identical twins. TCRdb reanalysed the 5' RACE reads using MiXCR and keeps one entry per CDR3 protein. The repertoire holds a few hundred thousand distinct CDR3 sequences, with roughly 9.7% as singletons. The same data also went into a second study, on yellow fever vaccine responses in identical twins.

Sequencing was performed on CD8+ T cells sorted from blood. These receptors were taken from a woman aged 18-29 years in good health.

This chain connects TRBV6-2 or TRBV6-3 to TRBJ2-7; possibly TRBD1 or TRBD2 for D (5 bases each). Trimming pared 5 bases from V and 1 base from J, leaving 18 bases between. Germline CDR1 reads MNHEY; CDR2 reads SVGEGT. This CDR3 contains 16 residues. This CDR3 reads CASSLDRDRLSYEQYF. The CDR3 coding sequence is TGTGCCAGCAGTCTCGACCGGGACCGACTTTCCTACGAGCAGTACTTC.

This clonotype has a count of ten or more. This chain connects TRBV7-6 to TRBJ1-5; D not resolved. CDR3 size: 13 residues. V lost 5 bases and J 7 bases, leaving 12 bases between the germline ends. The germline V gene has CDR1 SGHVS and CDR2 FNYEAQ. CDR3 sequence: CASSPTVGQPQHF. The CDR3 nucleotides read TGTGCCAGCAGCCCAACGGTTGGACAGCCCCAGCATTTT.

This clonotype has just a few counts. V is TRBV2 and J is TRBJ1-4, with D unclear. The CDR3 contains 14 residues. Germline-derived CDR1 and CDR2 are SNHLY and FYNNEI. The V gene lost 6 bases and the J gene lost 3 bases, with 11 bases spanning the gap. The CDR3 sequence: CASRVYRSNEKLFF. CDR3 DNA: TGTGCCAGCAGGGTCTACAGATCTAATGAAAAACTGTTTTTT.

The chain is built from TRBV15 and TRBJ2-1; 10 bases agree with TRBD2. Germline lookup yields CDR1 LNHNV and CDR2 YYDKDF (reference sequence). This CDR3 has 17 residues. Germline trimming cut 3 bases from V and 8 bases from J; bases unmatched to any gene: 13. The CDR3 DNA is TGTGCCACCAGCAGGGCGCCGGGACTAGCGACCAAGGATGAGCAGTTCTTC. Translated, it gives CATSRAPGLATKDEQFF.

J is TRBJ1-1 and V is TRBV4-2; D unresolved. The CDR3 runs to 12 residues. Germline CDR1 reads LGHNA; CDR2 reads YNFKEQ. Trimming left V 8 bases short and J 7 bases short, with 14 bases between. The CDR3 loop is CASGTGGLEAFF. CDR3 sequence (DNA): TGTGCCAGCGGCACCGGAGGCCTTGAAGCTTTCTTT.